A single sample is the source of the 9 T cell receptor beta chains below, sequenced in a study of T cells after yellow fever vaccination. TCRdb reanalysed the 5' RACE reads using MiXCR and keeps one entry per CDR3 protein. The sample lists 550,000 or so distinct CDR3 sequences; under 25% were seen once. The input for sequencing was PBMCs, taken 15 days after the yellow fever booster vaccination. These receptors were taken from a man under 40 who received the YFV17D yellow fever vaccine.

There are a few counts of this clonotype. The chain is built from TRBV29-1 and TRBJ2-1; 13 bases line up with TRBD2. The CDR3 has 14 amino acids. Looked up from germline, CDR1 is SQVTM and CDR2 is ANQGSEA. V dropped 5 bases and J dropped 8; count of bases not matched to a gene: 6. DNA of the CDR3: TGCAGCGTTAACCGACTAGCGGGAGGCTATGAGCAGTTCTTC. Its protein product is CSVNRLAGGYEQFF.

This clonotype has only a few counts. The chain is built from TRBV10-1 and TRBJ1-2, with D perhaps TRBD1 (5 bases). The CDR3 length is 13 residues. Trimming removed 0 bases at V and 5 bases at J, with 7 bases between. CDR1 is WNHNN, CDR2 SYGVQD, per germline (reference sequence). CDR3 coding DNA: TGCGCCAGCAGTGAGTCACAGGCGTATGGCTACACCTTC. This codes for CASSESQAYGYTF.

This chain connects TRBV7-8 to TRBJ2-3, with TRBD2 matching 7 bases. The germline V gene has CDR1 SGHVS and CDR2 FQNEAQ. The J segment lost 4 bases and the V segment lost 4 bases, leaving 5 bases of the junction unmatched. This CDR3 contains 14 residues. The CDR3 is CASSSERDSDTQYF. Written as DNA, the CDR3 is TGTGCCAGCAGCTCCGAGCGGGATTCAGATACGCAGTATTTT. The full variable domain, completed using reference TRBV7-8 and TRBJ2-3, is GAGVSQSPRYKVAKRGQDVALRCDPISGHVSLFWYQQALGQGPEFLTYFQNEAQLDKSGLPSDRFFAERPEGSVSTLKIQRTQQEDSAVYLCASSSERDSDTQYFGPGTRLTVL.

V gene TRBV6-5 combines with J gene TRBJ2-2; possible D gene TRBD2, 6 bases. V was shortened by 2 bases and J by 8 bases, with 24 bases between the two germline ends. Germline V gene lookup returns CDR1 MNHEY and CDR2 SVGAGI. The CDR3 loop spans 18 amino acids. The CDR3 sequence is CASSYRGGVGATRGELFF. The CDR3 region has the DNA TGTGCCAGCAGTTACCGCGGAGGGGTGGGCGCCACCAGAGGGGAGCTGTTTTTT.

The V gene is TRBV7-2, the J gene TRBJ2-7, with a weak D call TRBD2 (6 bases). Germline V CDR1 and CDR2: SGHTA, FQGNSA. V was trimmed by 1 base and J by 2 bases, leaving 9 bases between them. CDR3 length: 14 amino acids. CDR3 amino acids: CASSLVAVTYEQYF. CDR3 nucleotide sequence: TGTGCCAGCAGCTTAGTAGCGGTGACCTACGAGCAGTACTTC. Complete variable domain (other parts from reference TRBV7-2 and TRBJ2-7): GAGVSQSPSNKVTEKGKDVELRCDPISGHTALYWYRQSLGQGLEFLIYFQGNSAPDKSGLPSDRFSAERTGGSVSTLTIQRTQQEDSAVYLCASSLVAVTYEQYFGPGTRLTVT.

The chain links TRBV18 to TRBJ2-3; tentatively, D is TRBD1 (5 bases). Germline V gene lookup returns CDR1 KGHSH and CDR2 LQKENI. The CDR3 totals 13 residues. V dropped 0 bases and J dropped 6 bases, with 7 bases sitting between them. CDR3 coding DNA: TGTGCCAGCTCACCACCTTCAGGGGATACGCAGTATTTT. This encodes CASSPPSGDTQYF.

The J gene is TRBJ2-3, the V gene TRBV11-2; 7 nucleotides agree with TRBD2. The CDR3 is 16 amino acids. Germline lookup yields CDR1 SGHAT and CDR2 FQNNGV. The J segment lost 5 bases and the V segment lost 6 bases, leaving 14 bases of the junction unmatched. CDR3 residues: CASRNLQARGRDTQYF. CDR3 coding DNA: TGTGCCAGCAGGAATCTCCAAGCGCGGGGGAGAGATACGCAGTATTTT.

V and J are TRBV5-1 and TRBJ2-7; maybe TRBD2 (6 bases). Trimming left V 4 bases short and J 6 bases short, with 20 bases between. Germline CDR1 and CDR2: SGHRS and YFSETQ. The CDR3 spans 15 residues. Here the CDR3 DNA reads TGCGCCAGCAGCGCCGTAGCGGCGAAAAGGGGCGAGCAGTACTTC. Translation: CASSAVAAKRGEQYF.

This clonotype appeared a few times. The chain couples TRBV6-5 to TRBJ2-7, with 8 bases identical to TRBD2. In germline, CDR1 is MNHEY, CDR2 SVGAGI. This CDR3 comprises 18 residues. Trimming removed 0 bases from V and 4 bases from J; junction bases left unmatched: 14. In DNA, the CDR3 is TGTGCCAGCAGTTACTCGTTGTCGCCAGCGGGAGTGGGGTACGAGCAGTACTTC. It yields the protein CASSYSLSPAGVGYEQYF.